Presented here are 20 T cell receptor beta chains from one specimen sequenced in a study of blood T cell repertoires in COVID-19. TCRdb's table, derived via immunoSEQ multiplex PCR, lists solely in-frame clones and lacks some. The sample holds approximately 150,000 clones; around nine tenths are singletons and the top ten take around 1.5%. The specimen was peripheral blood. The receptors were gathered from a human donor in a cohort sampled during active COVID-19.

The chain couples TRBV5-1 to TRBJ1-1; D uncertain. This CDR3 is 14 amino acids long. The germline V gene encodes CDR1 SGHRS and CDR2 YFSETQ. V gave up 4 bases and J gave up 4 bases, with 14 bases separating them. The CDR3: CASSPEGYGTEAFF. CDR3 in DNA: TGCGCCAGCAGCCCGGAGGGTTATGGCACTGAAGCTTTCTTT.

This sequence joins TRBV29-1 and TRBJ2-3; TRBD1 agrees at 10 bases. The junction had 7 bases not matched to a gene; V was cut back by 7 bases and J by 6 bases. Looked up from germline, CDR1 is SQVTM and CDR2 is ANQGSEA. This CDR3 is 13 amino acids long. The chain's CDR3 is CSAAKGQGDTQYF. Written as DNA, the CDR3 is TGCAGCGCTGCTAAGGGACAGGGGGATACGCAGTATTTT.

The gene calls are TRBV9 and TRBJ2-3; TRBD2 matches at 14 bases. Unmatched junction bases numbered 12, after V lost 3 bases and J lost 6 bases. The CDR3 consists of 18 residues. From germline, CDR1 is SGDLS and CDR2 YYNGEE. CDR3 nucleotide sequence: TGTGCCAGCAGCGAGGGGACTAGCGGGGGAGGTAGTTTGGATACGCAGTATTTT. As protein: CASSEGTSGGGSLDTQYF.

This clone showed up just once. The chain carries TRBV11-3 and TRBJ2-5, with D perhaps matching TRBD2 (6 bases). The CDR3 contains 15 residues. Looked up from germline, CDR1 is SGHNT and CDR2 is YENEEA. V lost 2 bases and J lost 5, with 15 bases in between. The CDR3 reads CASSLRSSGRETQYF. CDR3 DNA sequence: TGTGCCAGCAGCTTACGGAGTTCAGGGAGGGAGACCCAGTACTTC. Filled out from reference TRBV11-3 and TRBJ2-5, the complete variable domain reads EAGVVQSPRYKIIEKKQPVAFWCNPISGHNTLYWYLQNLGQGPELLIRYENEEAVDDSQLPKDRFSAERLKGVDSTLKIQPAELGDSAVYLCASSLRSSGRETQYFGPGTRLLVL.

V usage is TRBV20-1 and J usage is TRBJ2-5; the D is unclear. Between the trimmed V and J ends, which lost 3 bases and 7 bases, there was a span of 9 bases. The CDR3 contains 11 residues. Germline CDR1 and CDR2: DFQATT and SNEGSKA (reference sequence). The CDR3 region has the DNA TGCAGTGCTAGGAGTCGCGGGACCCAGTACTTC. Translated: CSARSRGTQYF.

This clone is a singleton in its sample. CDR3 sequence (DNA): TGTGCCAGCAGCTTCGGGTATGAGCAGTTCTTC. Amino acids: CASSFGYEQFF. The chain uses TRBV7-9 and TRBJ2-1; no definite D call. The CDR3 contains 11 residues. V shed 3 bases and J shed 8 bases, with 5 bases lying between them. CDR1 SEHNR and CDR2 FQNEAQ come from the germline V gene (reference sequence).

J is TRBJ2-2 and V is TRBV14, with D maybe TRBD2 (5 bases). CDR1 SGHDN and CDR2 FVKESK come from the germline V gene. Trimming shortened V by 8 bases and J by 6 bases, and 13 bases separated the two germline ends. This CDR3 region has 13 residues. The CDR3 protein is CASRPGSAGELFF. In DNA, the CDR3 is TGTGCCAGCCGTCCGGGGTCGGCCGGGGAGCTGTTTTTT.

This chain links TRBV5-6 with TRBJ2-1, with 11 bases lining up with TRBD2. The CDR3 is made up of 15 amino acids. The germline CDR1 and CDR2 sequences are SGHDT and YYEEEE. V dropped 4 bases and J dropped 6; count of bases not matched to a gene: 6. The CDR3 sequence: CASSITSGGRNEQFF. The DNA of the CDR3 is TGTGCCAGCAGCATCACTAGCGGGGGACGCAATGAGCAGTTCTTC.

The rearrangement links TRBV20-1 to TRBJ1-2; 8 bases line up with TRBD1. CDR3 length equals 14 residues. Germline CDR1 and CDR2: DFQATT and SNEGSKA (reference sequence). Trimming at V came to 3 bases and at J to 5 bases, leaving 8 bases not matched to a gene. DNA for the CDR3: TGCAGTGCTAGTGAAATGACAGGGGAGTATGGCTACACCTTC. Protein: CSASEMTGEYGYTF.

The V and J genes are TRBV7-3 and TRBJ2-1, with D possibly TRBD2 on 7 matching bases. Germline V lookup: CDR1 SGHTA, CDR2 FQGTGA. This CDR3 is 12 amino acids long. Deletions cut 5 bases from V and 10 bases from J, with 12 bases between. CDR3 coding DNA: TGTGCCAGCAGCCCGGGGGGCCGGGAGCAGTTCTTC. It translates to CASSPGGREQFF.

As DNA, the CDR3 is TGCGCCAGCAGCTCGACAGGGGCGGATGGCTACACCTTC. This encodes CASSSTGADGYTF. This chain uses TRBV5-1 with TRBJ1-2; 8 nucleotides match TRBD1. CDR3 length: 13 residues. The ends lost 3 bases at V and 6 bases at J; junction bases unmatched: 4. CDR1 is SGHRS, CDR2 YFSETQ, per germline.

This chain joins TRBV4-2 and TRBJ1-4; D gene uncertain. Trimming stripped 0 bases from V and 8 bases from J, with 13 bases between. The CDR3 spans 15 residues. Germline V gene data show CDR1 as LGHNA and CDR2 as YNFKEQ. The DNA of the CDR3 is TGTGCCAGCAGCCAAGATGCGGGGAGAGGGGAAAAACTGTTTTTT. As protein: CASSQDAGRGEKLFF.

The chain couples TRBV7-9 to TRBJ2-1, with TRBD2 matching over 7 bases. The germline gives CDR1 SEHNR, CDR2 FQNEAQ (reference sequence). V dropped 5 bases and J dropped 5; count of bases not matched to a gene: 9. The CDR3 covers 15 residues. The CDR3 here is CASSPNAGVNNEQFF. The CDR3, as DNA: TGTGCCAGCAGCCCTAATGCGGGGGTCAACAATGAGCAGTTCTTC.

This clone was seen a single time. This chain uses TRBV5-4 with TRBJ2-4; 9 bases are a match to TRBD1. The CDR3 has 15 amino acids. Germline V gene data show CDR1 as SGHNT and CDR2 as YYREEE (reference sequence). Trimming took 5 bases from V and 2 from J; bases not matched to a gene: 5. The CDR3 loop reads CASSPGTGSKNIQYF. CDR3 DNA: TGTGCCAGCAGTCCCGGGACAGGGTCCAAAAACATTCAGTACTTC.

The V gene is TRBV4-3, the J gene TRBJ2-3; D remains ambiguous. Germline V CDR1 and CDR2: LGHNA, YSLEER. Trimming took off 2 bases at V and 2 bases at J, with 11 bases between the two ends. The length of the CDR3 is 15 residues. In nucleotides, the CDR3 is TGCGCCAGCAGCCAACAACCGGTCGACACAGATACGCAGTATTTT. As protein: CASSQQPVDTDTQYF.

The chain recombines TRBV13 with TRBJ2-7; 10 nucleotides line up with TRBD1. The length of the CDR3 is 16 residues. Germline-derived CDR1 and CDR2 are PRHDT and FYEKMQ (reference sequence). With 1 base clipped from V and 1 base from J, the junction kept 4 bases outside the gene matches. CDR3 loop: CASSLAPGQGSYEQYF. The CDR3, as DNA: TGTGCCAGCAGCTTAGCCCCGGGACAGGGGTCCTACGAGCAGTACTTC. Full variable domain (outside the CDR3, taken from reference TRBV13 and TRBJ2-7): AAGVIQSPRHLIKEKRETATLKCYPIPRHDTVYWYQQGPGQDPQFLISFYEKMQSDKGSIPDRFSAQQFSDYHSELNMSSLELGDSALYFCASSLAPGQGSYEQYFGPGTRLTVT.

This chain connects TRBV5-4 to TRBJ2-6; maybe TRBD1 (5 bases). Trimming took off 1 base at V and 0 bases at J, with 11 bases between the two ends. The germline V gene has CDR1 SGHNT and CDR2 YYREEE (reference sequence). The CDR3 loop spans 17 amino acids. Here the CDR3 reads CASSLPHRFSGANVLTF. The CDR3 region has the DNA TGTGCCAGCAGCTTGCCGCACAGGTTCTCTGGGGCCAACGTCCTGACTTTC. The full variable domain, with the rest looked up from reference TRBV5-4 and TRBJ2-6, is ETGVTQSPTHLIKTRGQQVTLRCSSQSGHNTVSWYQQALGQGPQFIFQYYREEENGRGNFPPRFSGLQFPNYSSELNVNALELDDSALYLCASSLPHRFSGANVLTFGAGSRLTVL.

The genes are TRBV5-1 and TRBJ1-6; TRBD1 matches at 8 bases. CDR3 length equals 15 residues. J lost 9 bases, V lost 0 bases, and 5 bases had no gene match. Germline CDR1 and CDR2: SGHRS and YFSETQ. This chain's CDR3 is CASSLEPGGASPLHF. For the CDR3, the DNA is TGCGCCAGCAGCTTGGAACCAGGGGGCGCTTCACCCCTCCACTTT.

The chain joins TRBV4-1 to TRBJ1-1; TRBD1 agrees at 7 bases. Germline V gives CDR1 MGHRA, CDR2 YSYEKL. The CDR3 covers 14 residues. J gave up 2 bases and V 4 bases, and 4 bases lay outside the gene matches. CDR3 coding DNA: TGCGCCAGCAGCCTTGGGACAGCCAACACTGAAGCTTTCTTT. Translation gives CASSLGTANTEAFF.

The CDR3 region has the DNA TGTGCCAGTAGTTTCGACAGGCGTCAGCCCCAGCATTTT. It specifies CASSFDRRQPQHF. J is TRBJ1-5 and V is TRBV19; a weak D match, TRBD1 (6 bases). CDR1 LNHDA and CDR2 SQIVND come from the germline V gene (reference sequence). Trimming stripped 5 bases from V and 6 bases from J, with 11 bases between. The CDR3 is 13 amino acids.